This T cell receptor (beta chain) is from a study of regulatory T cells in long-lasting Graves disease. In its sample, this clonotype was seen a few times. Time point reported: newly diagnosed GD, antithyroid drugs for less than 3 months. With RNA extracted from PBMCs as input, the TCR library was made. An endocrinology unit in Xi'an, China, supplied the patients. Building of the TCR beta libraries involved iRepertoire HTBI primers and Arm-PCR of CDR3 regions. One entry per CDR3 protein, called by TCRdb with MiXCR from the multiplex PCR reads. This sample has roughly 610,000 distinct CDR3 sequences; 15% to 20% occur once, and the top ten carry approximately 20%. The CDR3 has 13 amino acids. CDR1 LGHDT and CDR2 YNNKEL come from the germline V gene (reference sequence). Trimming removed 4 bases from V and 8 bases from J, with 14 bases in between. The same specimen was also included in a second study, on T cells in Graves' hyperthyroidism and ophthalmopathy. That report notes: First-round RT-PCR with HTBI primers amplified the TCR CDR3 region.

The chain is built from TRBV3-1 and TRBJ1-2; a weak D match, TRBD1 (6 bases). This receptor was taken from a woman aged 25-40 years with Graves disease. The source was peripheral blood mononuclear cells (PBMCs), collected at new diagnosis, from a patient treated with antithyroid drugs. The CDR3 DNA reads TGTGCCAGCAGCCTTGACAGGTCCTCCGGCTACACCTTC. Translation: CASSLDRSSGYTF.